The sequence of this TCR beta chain was determined in a study of blood T cell repertoires in COVID-19. Across the whole study: Acute and convalescent COVID-19 samples came from the United States, Italy and Spain. PBMCs, B-cell-depleted T cells, or T cells were the source of the cDNA or gDNA that made up the material.

Participants came from roughly 23 US areas, aged about 18 to 89 years. Cohorts were based on clinical histories the participants reported. The CDR3 is made up of 16 amino acids. Germline V gives CDR1 SGHTA, CDR2 FQGNSA. V lost 5 bases and J lost 5; bases outside the gene matches: 10. The data were produced by immunoSEQ multiplex PCR, yet TCRdb's version contains in-frame clones alone and is incomplete. Among about 440,000 clones listed, nearly 90% were seen once. V and J are TRBV7-2 and TRBJ2-3; TRBD2 aligns across 10 bases. Source material: PBMCs or T cells enriched from blood (not recorded which). This TCR was sampled from a woman under 30 with acute COVID-19. The CDR3 nucleotides are TGTGCCAGCAGCATACTGACTAGCGGGTTCGAAGATACGCAGTATTTT. Translating gives CASSILTSGFEDTQYF. The full variable domain, its missing parts supplied by reference TRBV7-2 and TRBJ2-3, is GAGVSQSPSNKVTEKGKDVELRCDPISGHTALYWYRQSLGQGLEFLIYFQGNSAPDKSGLPSDRFSAERTGGSVSTLTIQRTQQEDSAVYLCASSILTSGFEDTQYFGPGTRLTVL.